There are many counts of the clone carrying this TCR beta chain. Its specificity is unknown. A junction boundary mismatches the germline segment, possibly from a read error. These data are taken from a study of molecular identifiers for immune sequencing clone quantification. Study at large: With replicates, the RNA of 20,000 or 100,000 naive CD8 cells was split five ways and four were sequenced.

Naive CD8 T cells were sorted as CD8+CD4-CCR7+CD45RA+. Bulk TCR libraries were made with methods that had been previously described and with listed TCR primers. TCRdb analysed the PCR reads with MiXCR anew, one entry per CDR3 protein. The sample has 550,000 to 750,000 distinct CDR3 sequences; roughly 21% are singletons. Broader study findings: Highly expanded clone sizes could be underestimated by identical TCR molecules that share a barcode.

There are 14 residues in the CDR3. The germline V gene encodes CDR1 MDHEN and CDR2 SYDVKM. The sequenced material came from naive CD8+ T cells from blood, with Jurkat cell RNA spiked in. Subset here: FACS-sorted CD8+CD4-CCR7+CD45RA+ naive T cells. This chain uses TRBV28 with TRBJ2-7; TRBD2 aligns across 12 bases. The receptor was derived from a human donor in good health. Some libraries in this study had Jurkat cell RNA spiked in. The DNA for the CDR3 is TGTGCCAGCTGTTTGACTAGCGGGAGCAGCGAGCAGTACTTC. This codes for CASCLTSGSSEQYF.